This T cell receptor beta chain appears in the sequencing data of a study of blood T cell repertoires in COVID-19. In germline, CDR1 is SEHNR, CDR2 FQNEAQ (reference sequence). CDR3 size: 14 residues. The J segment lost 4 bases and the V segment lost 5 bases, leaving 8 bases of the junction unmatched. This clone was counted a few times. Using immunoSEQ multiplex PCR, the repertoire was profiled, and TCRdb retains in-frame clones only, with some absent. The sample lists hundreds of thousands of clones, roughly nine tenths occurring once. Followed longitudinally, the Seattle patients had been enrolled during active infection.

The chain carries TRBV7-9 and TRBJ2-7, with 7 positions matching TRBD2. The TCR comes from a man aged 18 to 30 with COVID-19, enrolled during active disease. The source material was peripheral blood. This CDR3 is CASSPRDYPYEQYF. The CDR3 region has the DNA TGTGCCAGCAGCCCTCGGGACTACCCGTACGAGCAGTACTTC.